These 25 T cell receptor beta chains share one sample of origin, sequenced in a study of blood T cell repertoires in COVID-19. The table came from immunoSEQ multiplex PCR; TCRdb's copy has only in-frame clones and leaves some out. The repertoire has roughly 280,000 clones, 70% to 90% of them found once; the top ten carry about 3.6%. The sequenced material came from peripheral blood. Source of these receptors: a man in his late teens or twenties with active or convalescent COVID-19.

This chain uses TRBV5-1 with TRBJ2-5, with TRBD2 matching 11 bases. V gave up 5 bases and J gave up 3 bases; unmatched junction bases: 12. CDR1 and CDR2 (germline): SGHRS, YFSETQ. The CDR3 totals 17 residues. The DNA for the CDR3 is TGCGCCAGCAGATCCGGGACTAGCGGCCCAGAGGAAGAGACCCAGTACTTC. Encoded protein: CASRSGTSGPEEETQYF.

The chain joins TRBV12-5 to TRBJ2-7; 12 positions match TRBD2. The CDR3 has 15 residues. J was trimmed by 6 bases and V by 6 bases; bases with no gene match: 9. Germline lookup yields CDR1 LGHNT and CDR2 FRNRAP. CDR3 in amino acids: CASGFRLAGVSEQYF. CDR3 coding DNA: TGTGCTAGTGGCTTCCGACTAGCGGGAGTCTCCGAGCAGTACTTC.

V is TRBV29-1 and J is TRBJ1-2; TRBD1 is a possible D gene (6 bases). From germline, CDR1 is SQVTM and CDR2 ANQGSEA. V was pared by 6 bases and J by 2 bases, with 10 bases between. The CDR3 is 12 residues long. CDR3 sequence reads: CSVKQGNYGYTF. CDR3 in DNA: TGCAGCGTCAAACAGGGCAACTATGGCTACACCTTC.

Here the CDR3 reads CASSPGNRMLSSPLHF. The CDR3 DNA is TGTGCCAGCAGCCCAGGGAACCGGATGTTGAGTTCACCCCTCCACTTT. The chain uses TRBV7-2 and TRBJ1-6; D is possibly TRBD1 (5 bases). Germline CDR1 reads SGHTA; CDR2 reads FQGNSA. The CDR3 is 16 residues long. The ends were cut back, 5 bases at V and 9 bases at J, with 20 bases in the middle.

The rearrangement joins TRBV4-1 to TRBJ2-7, with 7 bases lining up with TRBD1. Looked up from germline, CDR1 is MGHRA and CDR2 is YSYEKL. This CDR3 spans 16 amino acids. V shed 4 bases, J shed 1 base, and the junction held 10 bases outside the gene matches. The CDR3 here is CASSPRGGQYSYEQYF. The CDR3 DNA is TGCGCCAGCAGCCCCCGAGGGGGACAGTATTCCTACGAGCAGTACTTC.

The rearrangement uses TRBV19 and TRBJ2-7, with 8 positions matching TRBD1. Trimming took 5 bases from V and 5 from J; bases not matched to a gene: 8. This CDR3 is 14 amino acids long. CDR1 is LNHDA, CDR2 SQIVND, per germline (reference sequence). The chain's CDR3 is CASSEQGGRDEQYF. CDR3 DNA: TGTGCCAGTAGTGAACAGGGGGGAAGAGACGAGCAGTACTTC. The whole variable domain, remainder taken from reference TRBV19 and TRBJ2-7, is DGGITQSPKYLFRKEGQNVTLSCEQNLNHDAMYWYRQDPGQGLRLIYYSQIVNDFQKGDIAEGYSVSREKKESFPLTVTSAQKNPTAFYLCASSEQGGRDEQYFGPGTRLTVT.

V gene TRBV4-2 combines with J gene TRBJ2-3, with D perhaps matching TRBD2 (5 bases). The length of the CDR3 is 17 residues. CDR1 LGHNA and CDR2 YNFKEQ come from the germline V gene. Trimming stripped 0 bases from V and 0 bases from J, with 13 bases between. The chain's CDR3 is CASSQDEASSSTDTQYF. DNA of the CDR3: TGTGCCAGCAGCCAAGATGAAGCTAGCAGTAGCACAGATACGCAGTATTTT.

The chain combines TRBV7-2 with TRBJ2-1, with D unclear. V was clipped by 6 bases and J by 3 bases, with 6 bases between them. Germline CDR1 SGHTA, CDR2 FQGNSA. This CDR3 region has 12 residues. Here the CDR3 DNA reads TGTGCCAGCAGGGGCCTCTACAATGAGCAGTTCTTC. Protein product: CASRGLYNEQFF. Filled out from reference TRBV7-2 and TRBJ2-1, the complete variable domain reads GAGVSQSPSNKVTEKGKDVELRCDPISGHTALYWYRQSLGQGLEFLIYFQGNSAPDKSGLPSDRFSAERTGGSVSTLTIQRTQQEDSAVYLCASRGLYNEQFFGPGTRLTVL.

The genes are TRBV5-1 and TRBJ2-1, with 8 bases matching TRBD1. CDR3 length: 14 residues. The V gene end was trimmed by 1 base and the J gene end by 6 bases; junction bases not matched to a gene: 3. CDR1 and CDR2 (germline): SGHRS, YFSETQ. The CDR3 spells CASSLFGTGNEQFF. DNA for the CDR3: TGCGCCAGCAGCTTGTTCGGGACAGGCAATGAGCAGTTCTTC.

This chain uses TRBV27 with TRBJ1-5; D is possibly TRBD1 (5 bases). The CDR3 extends over 14 amino acids. V lost 8 bases and J 5 bases, leaving 16 bases between the germline ends. CDR1 is MNHEY, CDR2 SMNVEV, per germline (reference sequence). The CDR3 DNA follows: TGTGCCAGCCGTCCTACTTGGGACTATCAGCCCCAGCATTTT. Its protein is CASRPTWDYQPQHF.

The V gene is TRBV4-1, the J gene TRBJ2-2; 7 positions agree with TRBD1. The germline V gene encodes CDR1 MGHRA and CDR2 YSYEKL. The CDR3 consists of 14 residues. V shed 1 base and J 7 bases; nucleotides not matched to a gene: 3. The CDR3 region is CASSQGQGIGELFF. The CDR3, as DNA: TGCGCCAGCAGCCAAGGACAGGGTATCGGGGAGCTGTTTTTT.

The rearrangement links TRBV3-1 (or the pseudogene TRBV3-2) to TRBJ1-5, with TRBD1 matching over 7 bases. CDR3 length: 13 residues. V was pared by 4 bases and J by 5 bases, with 2 bases of the junction left unmatched. Germline V CDR1 and CDR2: LGHDT, YNNKEL (reference sequence). The CDR3 reads CASSLTGDQPQHF. The CDR3 bases are TGTGCCAGCAGCCTTACAGGGGATCAGCCCCAGCATTTT.

The chain is built from TRBV9 and TRBJ2-7; the D gene is possibly TRBD2 (5 bases). The V gene's germline CDR1 is SGDLS and CDR2 YYNGEE. This CDR3 comprises 15 residues. Trimming left V 0 bases short and J 2 bases short, with 12 bases between. As DNA, the CDR3 is TGTGCCAGCAGCGTAGGTGGAGGATCCCCCTACGAGCAGTACTTC. The encoded protein is CASSVGGGSPYEQYF. Complete variable domain (other parts from reference TRBV9 and TRBJ2-7): DSGVTQTPKHLITATGQRVTLRCSPRSGDLSVYWYQQSLDQGLQFLIQYYNGEERAKGNILERFSAQQFPDLHSELNLSSLELGDSALYFCASSVGGGSPYEQYFGPGTRLTVT.

This clone was counted once. Here the CDR3 reads CASSSPPGVEQYF. In DNA, the CDR3 is TGTGCCAGCAGTTCTCCGCCCGGAGTCGAGCAGTACTTC. This chain uses TRBV2 with TRBJ2-7; no definite D call. V dropped 5 bases and J dropped 6 bases, with 14 bases sitting between them. CDR3 length: 13 amino acids. Germline CDR1 and CDR2: SNHLY and FYNNEI. The complete variable domain, with remaining parts taken from reference TRBV2 and TRBJ2-7, reads EPEVTQTPSHQVTQMGQEVILRCVPISNHLYFYWYRQILGQKVEFLVSFYNNEISEKSEIFDDQFSVERPDGSNFTLKIRSTKLEDSAMYFCASSSPPGVEQYFGPGTRLTVT.

This chain joins TRBV11-1 and TRBJ2-7; D gene ambiguous. There are 11 residues in the CDR3. V shed 4 bases and J shed 3 bases, with 4 bases lying between them. Germline V gives CDR1 SGHAT, CDR2 FQDESV (reference sequence). The CDR3 sequence: CASSSFYEQYF. CDR3 sequence (DNA): TGTGCCAGCAGCTCTTTCTACGAGCAGTACTTC.

This chain joins TRBV6-2 or TRBV6-3 and TRBJ2-7; D not resolved. V dropped 0 bases and J dropped 4 bases, with 7 bases sitting between them. The CDR3 runs 13 residues. In germline, CDR1 is MNHEY, CDR2 SVGEGT. CDR3: CASSYSGYYEQYF. For the CDR3, the DNA is TGTGCCAGCAGTTACTCCGGGTATTACGAGCAGTACTTC.

The chain is built from TRBV13 and TRBJ2-4; TRBD1 aligns across 11 bases. The CDR3 has 19 amino acids. From germline, CDR1 is PRHDT and CDR2 FYEKMQ (reference sequence). V trimming: 5 bases; J trimming: 0 bases; junction bases outside the gene matches: 12. The CDR3 reads CASSPTGGQGELAKNIQYF. CDR3 nucleotides: TGTGCCAGCAGCCCAACCGGGGGACAGGGGGAACTAGCCAAAAACATTCAGTACTTC.

In this sample, this clone turned up once. The chain joins TRBV3-1 (or the pseudogene TRBV3-2) to TRBJ1-1; D unclear. The CDR3 totals 14 residues. The germline CDR1 and CDR2 sequences are LGHDT and YNNKEL (reference sequence). The V end was cut by 1 base, the J end by 3 bases, with 9 bases between. The CDR3 region has the DNA TGTGCCAGCAGCCAAGTACCCCGGTACACTGAAGCTTTCTTT. This translates into CASSQVPRYTEAFF.

This clone was seen only once. The chain couples TRBV5-6 to TRBJ2-1; 14 positions agree with TRBD2. Germline CDR1 SGHDT, CDR2 YYEEEE. CDR3 length: 15 residues. V dropped 4 bases and J dropped 7; count of bases not matched to a gene: 4. CDR3 DNA sequence: TGTGCCAGCAGCCAAGGGACTAGCGGGGGTAATGAGCAGTTCTTC. Protein sequence: CASSQGTSGGNEQFF.

The V gene is TRBV10-3, the J gene TRBJ2-2, with TRBD1 matching over 9 bases. V gave up 2 bases and J gave up 5 bases; unmatched junction bases: 9. Germline-derived CDR1 and CDR2 are ENHRY and SYGVKD. The CDR3 consists of 17 residues. Written as DNA, the CDR3 is TGTGCCATCAGTGAGGGACCGACAGGGGGAAGGACCGGGGAGCTGTTTTTT. Translated, it gives CAISEGPTGGRTGELFF.

This chain joins TRBV5-8 and TRBJ1-2; TRBD1 agrees at 7 bases. Germline V CDR1 and CDR2: SGHTS, YDEGEE. V lost 2 bases and J lost 4; bases outside the gene matches: 5. This CDR3 has 14 amino acids. The CDR3 reads CASSFNRGGYGYTF. The CDR3 nucleotides read TGTGCCAGCAGCTTCAACAGGGGTGGCTATGGCTACACCTTC.

The gene calls are TRBV28 and TRBJ1-6, with D maybe TRBD1 (6 bases). Germline lookup yields CDR1 MDHEN and CDR2 SYDVKM. The ends were cut back, 1 base at V and 9 bases at J, with 16 bases in the middle. This CDR3 region has 16 residues. The CDR3 sequence is CASSLLSSQGRSPLHF. CDR3 in DNA: TGTGCCAGCAGTTTATTAAGTAGCCAGGGGCGTTCACCCCTCCACTTT.

The chain is built from TRBV19 and TRBJ1-5; 7 bases are shared with TRBD1. Per the germline V gene, CDR1 is LNHDA and CDR2 is SQIVND (reference sequence). The CDR3 spans 14 residues. After removal of 7 bases from V and 7 bases from J, the junction contained 10 bases not matched to a gene. In DNA form, the CDR3 reads TGTGCCAGTACCCTAGACAGGGATGGACAGCCCCAGCATTTT. It specifies CASTLDRDGQPQHF.

The rearrangement links TRBV7-9 to TRBJ2-1, with D unresolved. The CDR3 is 13 amino acids. Trimming removed 1 base at V and 9 bases at J, with 10 bases between. Germline lookup yields CDR1 SEHNR and CDR2 FQNEAQ (reference sequence). The CDR3 sequence is CASSLGLDFEQFF. CDR3 in DNA: TGTGCCAGCAGCTTAGGGTTAGATTTTGAGCAGTTCTTC.

The chain links TRBV6-5 to TRBJ2-1, with TRBD2 matching over 13 bases. Losses at the gene ends were 8 bases for V and 5 bases for J; bases not matched to a gene: 3. Germline CDR1 MNHEY, CDR2 SVGAGI. The CDR3 is 14 amino acids. CDR3 DNA sequence: TGTGCCAGCGGACTAGCGGGGGCAAACAATGAGCAGTTCTTC. Its translation is CASGLAGANNEQFF.